This T cell receptor (beta chain) was captured by sequencing in a study of cytomegalovirus exposure and HLA in healthy donors. Vbeta (60) and Jbeta (13) primers were used in the PCR. Sequenced by immunoSEQ multiplex PCR; TCRdb stores in-frame clones only, minus some. In the table there are 300,000 or so clones, almost 85% of which are singletons. General study points: Researchers reported in a later analysis that a missense DCLRE1C variant was tied to TCR beta V- and J-gene trimming. Among CMV-associated TCR beta chains, most appeared HLA-restricted in a later analysis.

The V gene lost 3 bases and the J gene lost 2 bases, with 14 bases spanning the gap. The germline gives CDR1 KGHSH, CDR2 LQKENI. CDR3 length: 16 residues. As to this clone: What it binds is not known.

V usage is TRBV18 and J usage is TRBJ1-5; D is possibly TRBD1 (5 bases). The TCR comes from a middle-aged woman in good health and CMV-seropositive. The sequenced sample was PBMCs. CDR3 in amino acids: CASSPPGGGGNQPQHF. The CDR3 nucleotides read TGTGCCAGCTCACCTCCCGGGGGGGGTGGCAATCAGCCCCAGCATTTT.